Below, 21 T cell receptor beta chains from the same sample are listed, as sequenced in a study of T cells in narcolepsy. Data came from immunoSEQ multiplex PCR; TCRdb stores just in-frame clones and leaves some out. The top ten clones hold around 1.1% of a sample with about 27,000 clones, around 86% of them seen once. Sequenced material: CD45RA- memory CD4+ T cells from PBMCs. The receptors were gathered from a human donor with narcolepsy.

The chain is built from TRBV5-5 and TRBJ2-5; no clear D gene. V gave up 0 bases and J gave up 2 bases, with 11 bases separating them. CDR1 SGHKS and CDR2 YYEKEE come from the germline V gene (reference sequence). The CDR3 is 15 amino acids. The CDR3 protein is CASSLAGLEQETQYF. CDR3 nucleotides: TGTGCCAGCAGCTTGGCCGGGCTAGAACAAGAGACCCAGTACTTC. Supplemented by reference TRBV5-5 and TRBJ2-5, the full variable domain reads DAGVTQSPTHLIKTRGQQVTLRCSPISGHKSVSWYQQVLGQGPQFIFQYYEKEERGRGNFPDRFSARQFPNYSSELNVNALLLGDSALYLCASSLAGLEQETQYFGPGTRLLVL.

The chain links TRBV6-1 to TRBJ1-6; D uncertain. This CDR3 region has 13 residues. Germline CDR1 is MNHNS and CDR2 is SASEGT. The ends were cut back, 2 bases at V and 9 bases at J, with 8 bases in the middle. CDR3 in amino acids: CASSESMRSPLHF. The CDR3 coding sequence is TGTGCCAGCAGTGAAAGTATGCGTTCACCCCTCCACTTT.

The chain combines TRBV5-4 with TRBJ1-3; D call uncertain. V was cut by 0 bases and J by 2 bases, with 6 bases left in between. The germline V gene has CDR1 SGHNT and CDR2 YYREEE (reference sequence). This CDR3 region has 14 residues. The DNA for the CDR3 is TGTGCCAGCAGCTTGGGAGGGACTGGAAACACCATATATTTT. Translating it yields CASSLGGTGNTIYF.

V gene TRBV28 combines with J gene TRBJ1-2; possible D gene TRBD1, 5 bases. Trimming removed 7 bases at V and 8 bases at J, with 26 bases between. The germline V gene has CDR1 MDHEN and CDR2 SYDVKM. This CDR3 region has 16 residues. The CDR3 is CASTRGGPRGIRGYTF. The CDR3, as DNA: TGTGCCAGCACCCGGGGCGGGCCCCGGGGGATAAGGGGCTACACCTTC.

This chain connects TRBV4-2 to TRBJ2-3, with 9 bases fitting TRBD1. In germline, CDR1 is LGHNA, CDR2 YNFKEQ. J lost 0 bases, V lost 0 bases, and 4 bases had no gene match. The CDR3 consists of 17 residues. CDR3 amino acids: CASSQDTGTGSTDTQYF. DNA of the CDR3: TGTGCCAGCAGCCAAGATACCGGGACAGGGAGCACAGATACGCAGTATTTT.

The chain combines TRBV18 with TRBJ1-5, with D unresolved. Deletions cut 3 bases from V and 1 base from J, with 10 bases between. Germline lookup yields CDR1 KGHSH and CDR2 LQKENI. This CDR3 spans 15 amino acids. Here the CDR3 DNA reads TGTGCCAGCTCACCGGCCTTGGGAAGCAATCAGCCCCAGCATTTT. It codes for CASSPALGSNQPQHF.

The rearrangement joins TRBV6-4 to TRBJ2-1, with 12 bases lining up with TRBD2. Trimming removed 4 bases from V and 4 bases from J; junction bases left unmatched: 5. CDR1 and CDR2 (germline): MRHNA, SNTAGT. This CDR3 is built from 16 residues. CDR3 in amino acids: CASSGTGLAGYNEQFF. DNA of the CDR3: TGTGCCAGCAGTGGAACCGGACTAGCGGGGTACAATGAGCAGTTCTTC.

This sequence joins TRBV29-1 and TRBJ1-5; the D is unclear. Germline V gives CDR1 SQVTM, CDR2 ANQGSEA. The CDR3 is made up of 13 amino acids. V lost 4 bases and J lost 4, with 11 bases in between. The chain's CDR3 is CSVVPGVNQPQHF. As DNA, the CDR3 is TGCAGCGTTGTGCCGGGAGTGAATCAGCCCCAGCATTTT.

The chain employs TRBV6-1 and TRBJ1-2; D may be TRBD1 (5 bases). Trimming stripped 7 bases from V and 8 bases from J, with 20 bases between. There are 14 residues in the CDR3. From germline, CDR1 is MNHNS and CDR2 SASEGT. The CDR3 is CASTTAGGVGGYTF. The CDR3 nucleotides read TGTGCCAGCACCACCGCGGGGGGAGTAGGAGGCTACACCTTC.

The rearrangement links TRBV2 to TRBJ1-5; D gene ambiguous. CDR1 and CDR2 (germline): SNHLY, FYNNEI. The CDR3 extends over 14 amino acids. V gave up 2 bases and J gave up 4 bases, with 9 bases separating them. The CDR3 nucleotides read TGTGCCAGCAGTGAAAGGGAGCATAATCAGCCCCAGCATTTT. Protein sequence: CASSEREHNQPQHF.

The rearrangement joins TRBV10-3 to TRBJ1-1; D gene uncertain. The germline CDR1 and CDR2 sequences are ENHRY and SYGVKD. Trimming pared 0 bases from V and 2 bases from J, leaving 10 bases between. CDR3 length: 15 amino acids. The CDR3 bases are TGTGCCATCAGTGAGTCGTTAGGGTTAAACACTGAAGCTTTCTTT. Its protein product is CAISESLGLNTEAFF.

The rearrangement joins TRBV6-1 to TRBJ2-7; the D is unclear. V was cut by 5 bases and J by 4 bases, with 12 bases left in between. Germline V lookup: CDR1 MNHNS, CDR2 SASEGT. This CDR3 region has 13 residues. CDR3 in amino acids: CASSMNRGYEQYV. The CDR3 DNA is TGTGCCAGCAGTATGAACAGAGGATACGAGCAGTACGTC.

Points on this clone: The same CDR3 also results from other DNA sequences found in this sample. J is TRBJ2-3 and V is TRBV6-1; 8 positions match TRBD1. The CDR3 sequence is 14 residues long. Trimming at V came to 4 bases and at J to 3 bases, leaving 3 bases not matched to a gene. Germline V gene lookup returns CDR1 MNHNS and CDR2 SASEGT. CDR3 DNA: TGTGCCAGCAGTGGCCAGGGGGCAACAGATACGCAGTATTTT. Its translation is CASSGQGATDTQYF.

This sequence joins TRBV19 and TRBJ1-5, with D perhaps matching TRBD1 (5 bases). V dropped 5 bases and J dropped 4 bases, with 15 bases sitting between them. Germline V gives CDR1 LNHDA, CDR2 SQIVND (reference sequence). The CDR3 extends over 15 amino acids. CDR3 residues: CASSPEGVMNQPQHF. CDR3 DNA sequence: TGTGCCAGTAGTCCCGAAGGGGTAATGAATCAGCCCCAGCATTTT.

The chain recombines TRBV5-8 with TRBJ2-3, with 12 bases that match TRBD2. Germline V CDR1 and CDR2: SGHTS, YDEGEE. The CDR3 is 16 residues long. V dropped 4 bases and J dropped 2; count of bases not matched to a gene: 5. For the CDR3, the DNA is TGTGCCAGCAGCCCCGGGACTAGCGGGTCCACAGATACGCAGTATTTT. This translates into CASSPGTSGSTDTQYF.

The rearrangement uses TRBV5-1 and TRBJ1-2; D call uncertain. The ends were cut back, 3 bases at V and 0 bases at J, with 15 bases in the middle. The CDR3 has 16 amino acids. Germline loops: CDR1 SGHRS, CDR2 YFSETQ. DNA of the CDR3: TGCGCCAGCAGCTCCGCCCCGGCGGTAGCTAACTATGGCTACACCTTC. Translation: CASSSAPAVANYGYTF.

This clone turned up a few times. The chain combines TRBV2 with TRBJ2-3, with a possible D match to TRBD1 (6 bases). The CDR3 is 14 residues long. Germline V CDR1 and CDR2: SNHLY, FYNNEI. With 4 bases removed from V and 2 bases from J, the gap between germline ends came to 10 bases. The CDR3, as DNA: TGTGCCAGCAGTGTCAACAGGGACACAGATACGCAGTATTTT. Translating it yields CASSVNRDTDTQYF.

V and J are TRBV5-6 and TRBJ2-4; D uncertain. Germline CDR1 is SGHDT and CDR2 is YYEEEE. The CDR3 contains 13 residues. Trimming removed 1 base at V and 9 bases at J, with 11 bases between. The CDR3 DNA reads TGTGCCAGCAGCTTGCGAACCGGTCGCATTCAGTACTTC. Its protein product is CASSLRTGRIQYF.

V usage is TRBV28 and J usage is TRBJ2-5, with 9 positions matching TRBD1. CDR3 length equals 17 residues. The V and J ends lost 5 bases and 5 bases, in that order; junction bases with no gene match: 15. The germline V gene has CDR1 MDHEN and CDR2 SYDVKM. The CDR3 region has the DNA TGTGCCAGCAGTCTAGCTATGAGACAGGGGGGAGGGGAGACCCAGTACTTC. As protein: CASSLAMRQGGGETQYF.

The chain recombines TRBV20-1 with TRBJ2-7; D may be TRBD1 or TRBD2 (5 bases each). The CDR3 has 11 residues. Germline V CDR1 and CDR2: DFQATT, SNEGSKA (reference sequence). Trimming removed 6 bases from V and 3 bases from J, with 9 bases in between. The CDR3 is CSAGTLYEQYV. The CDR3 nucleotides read TGCAGTGCCGGGACCCTCTACGAGCAGTACGTC.

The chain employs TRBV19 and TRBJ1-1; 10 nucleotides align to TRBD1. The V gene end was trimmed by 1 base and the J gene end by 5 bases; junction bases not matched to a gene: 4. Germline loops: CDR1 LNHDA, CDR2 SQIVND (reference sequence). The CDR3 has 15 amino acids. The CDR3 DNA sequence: TGTGCCAGTAGTATAGGGACAGGGGGTGGTACTGAAGCTTTCTTT. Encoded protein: CASSIGTGGGTEAFF.